Listed here are 32 T cell receptor beta chains from one sample, sequenced in a study of T cells after yellow fever vaccination. In TCRdb, the 5' RACE reads were re-called with MiXCR into one record per CDR3 protein. The sample yields a few hundred thousand distinct CDR3 sequences, over 4% seen once. This specimen was PBMCs, taken 5 days after the yellow fever booster vaccination. The receptor set was obtained from a man aged 18 to 35 who received the YFV17D yellow fever vaccine.

In its sample, this clonotype was seen a few times. The chain carries TRBV2 and TRBJ1-6; TRBD1 matches at 7 bases. Germline V gene lookup returns CDR1 SNHLY and CDR2 FYNNEI. Trimming cost V 7 bases and J 8 bases; bases outside gene matches: 8. The CDR3 consists of 14 residues. DNA for the CDR3: TGTGCCAGCAACCCGGGGACAGTTTATTCACCCCTCCACTTT. Encoded protein: CASNPGTVYSPLHF.

This rearrangement joins TRBV20-1 to TRBJ2-1; 9 nucleotides agree with TRBD2. This CDR3 spans 17 amino acids. Unmatched junction bases numbered 9, after V lost 3 bases and J lost 0 bases. The V gene's germline CDR1 is DFQATT and CDR2 SNEGSKA (reference sequence). In DNA, the CDR3 is TGCAGTGCTAGTAGACTAGCGGACGCCTTCTCCTACAATGAGCAGTTCTTC. Translated, it gives CSASRLADAFSYNEQFF.

At least ten counts were recorded for this clonotype. The chain uses TRBV4-1 and TRBJ2-3; 9 bases are a match to TRBD2. This CDR3 has 15 amino acids. Trimming at V came to 5 bases and at J to 1 base, leaving 4 bases not matched to a gene. Germline loops: CDR1 MGHRA, CDR2 YSYEKL. CDR3 sequence (DNA): TGCGCCAGCAGCGGGAGCGGGGGGCGCACAGATACGCAGTATTTT. Its translation: CASSGSGGRTDTQYF.

Only a few counts were recorded for this clonotype. This rearrangement joins TRBV6-5 to TRBJ2-3; D might be TRBD2 (5 bases). Deletions cut 8 bases from V and 4 bases from J, with 13 bases between. The germline V gene encodes CDR1 MNHEY and CDR2 SVGAGI. The CDR3 extends over 13 amino acids. The CDR3 loop is CASRRSAPDTQYF. DNA for the CDR3: TGTGCCAGCCGCCGTAGCGCCCCAGATACGCAGTATTTT.

The chain joins TRBV27 to TRBJ2-7; 9 bases match TRBD1. This CDR3 has 16 amino acids. Looked up from germline, CDR1 is MNHEY and CDR2 is SMNVEV (reference sequence). Trimming took 0 bases from V and 4 from J; bases not matched to a gene: 7. The CDR3 loop reads CASSLSGQGYRYEQYF. DNA for the CDR3: TGTGCCAGCAGTTTATCGGGACAGGGCTACCGTTACGAGCAGTACTTC.

This clonotype occurred a few times. The chain joins TRBV6-5 to TRBJ2-3; 11 positions agree with TRBD2. Germline V gives CDR1 MNHEY, CDR2 SVGAGI. The CDR3 sequence is 14 residues long. J was trimmed by 6 bases and V by 6 bases; bases with no gene match: 5. CDR3 coding DNA: TGTGCCAGCAGCGTAGCGGGGGGGCAGGATACGCAGTATTTT. Translation: CASSVAGGQDTQYF.

This clonotype was seen a handful of times. The chain uses TRBV10-3 and TRBJ2-7, with D possibly being TRBD2 (5 bases). CDR3 length: 14 residues. V was trimmed by 8 bases and J by 7 bases, leaving 21 bases between them. Per germline, CDR1 ENHRY and CDR2 SYGVKD. The DNA for the CDR3 is TGTGCCATCTGGGGTGGGGAGAGCTCGGGGGAGCAGTACGTC. Translating it yields CAIWGGESSGEQYV.

The gene calls are TRBV27 and TRBJ2-3; 7 nucleotides match TRBD1. Germline V gene data show CDR1 as MNHEY and CDR2 as SMNVEV (reference sequence). Germline trimming cut 10 bases from V and 2 bases from J; bases unmatched to any gene: 6. The CDR3 totals 13 residues. The CDR3, as DNA: TGTGCCATCAAGACAGGGTACACAGATACGCAGTATTTT. Its protein product is CAIKTGYTDTQYF.

This sequence joins TRBV12-3 or TRBV12-4 and TRBJ2-5; 7 bases map to TRBD2. This CDR3 has 14 residues. Losses at the gene ends were 2 bases for V and 4 bases for J; bases not matched to a gene: 4. The CDR3 sequence: CASSLRWGGETQYF. The CDR3 nucleotides read TGTGCCAGCAGTTTACGTTGGGGGGGAGAGACCCAGTACTTC.

This clonotype has just a few counts. The chain is built from TRBV7-9 and TRBJ1-1, with D tentatively TRBD1 (5 bases). V lost 5 bases and J 4 bases, leaving 11 bases between the germline ends. The CDR3 has 13 amino acids. Germline CDR1 and CDR2: SEHNR and FQNEAQ (reference sequence). CDR3 DNA sequence: TGTGCCAGCAGCCTAGGGGTGGGCACTGAAGCTTTCTTT. It encodes CASSLGVGTEAFF.

V gene TRBV19 combines with J gene TRBJ1-1; D is possibly TRBD1 (5 bases). The length of the CDR3 is 11 residues. The germline V gene has CDR1 LNHDA and CDR2 SQIVND (reference sequence). The CDR3, as DNA: TGTGCTAGCAGGGAGCGCACTGAAGCTTTCTTT. Translating it yields CASRERTEAFF.

This clonotype was observed a handful of times. This rearrangement joins TRBV5-5 to TRBJ2-1, with TRBD2 identical over 8 bases. Trimming took 0 bases from V and 2 from J; bases not matched to a gene: 4. The germline V gene encodes CDR1 SGHKS and CDR2 YYEKEE (reference sequence). The CDR3 covers 16 residues. This CDR3 reads CASSLVRGGTYNEQFF. CDR3 in DNA: TGTGCCAGCAGCTTGGTTCGGGGGGGTACCTACAATGAGCAGTTCTTC. Variable domain in full (rest from reference TRBV5-5 and TRBJ2-1): DAGVTQSPTHLIKTRGQQVTLRCSPISGHKSVSWYQQVLGQGPQFIFQYYEKEERGRGNFPDRFSARQFPNYSSELNVNALLLGDSALYLCASSLVRGGTYNEQFFGPGTRLTVL.

The J gene is TRBJ2-5, the V gene TRBV3-1; TRBD2 matches 9 bases. The CDR3 sequence is 16 residues long. V shed 0 bases, J shed 0 bases, and the junction held 2 bases outside the gene matches. CDR1 and CDR2 from the germline V gene are LGHDT and YNNKEL (reference sequence). Here the CDR3 DNA reads TGTGCCAGCAGCCAAGAGTCTAGCGGGGACCAAGAGACCCAGTACTTC. It yields the protein CASSQESSGDQETQYF.

This clonotype occurred a few times. V and J are TRBV7-2 and TRBJ2-7; a weak D match, TRBD1 (5 bases). The V end was cut by 3 bases, the J end by 7 bases, with 16 bases between. The CDR3 loop spans 14 amino acids. Germline V gene sequence: CDR1 SGHTA, CDR2 FQGNSA. CDR3 loop: CASSLDTLLREQYF. For the CDR3, the DNA is TGTGCCAGCAGCTTGGACACCCTCCTACGGGAGCAGTACTTC. The variable domain in full, completed from reference TRBV7-2 and TRBJ2-7, reads GAGVSQSPSNKVTEKGKDVELRCDPISGHTALYWYRQSLGQGLEFLIYFQGNSAPDKSGLPSDRFSAERTGGSVSTLTIQRTQQEDSAVYLCASSLDTLLREQYFGPGTRLTVT.

This chain uses TRBV3-1 with TRBJ1-1, with D maybe TRBD1 (6 bases). The length of the CDR3 is 13 residues. V was clipped by 4 bases and J by 6 bases, with 12 bases between them. Germline V CDR1 and CDR2: LGHDT, YNNKEL (reference sequence). The CDR3 DNA reads as TGTGCCAGCAGCCGCGACAGGATCGCTGAAGCTTTCTTT. Protein: CASSRDRIAEAFF. Based on the CDR3 plus reference TRBV3-1 and TRBJ1-1, the full variable domain is DTAVSQTPKYLVTQMGNDKSIKCEQNLGHDTMYWYKQDSKKFLKIMFSYNNKELIINETVPNRFSPKSPDKAHLNLHINSLELGDSAVYFCASSRDRIAEAFFGQGTRLTVV.

The chain combines TRBV7-9 with TRBJ1-2, with D tentatively TRBD1 (5 bases). The germline gives CDR1 SEHNR, CDR2 FQNEAQ (reference sequence). V lost 7 bases to trimming and J lost 4 bases, with 13 bases between them. This CDR3 region has 13 residues. CDR3: CASTPGTVYGYTF. Here the CDR3 DNA reads TGTGCCAGCACCCCCGGGACTGTCTATGGCTACACCTTC.

This clonotype was counted a few times. The rearrangement joins TRBV29-1 to TRBJ2-5, with a possible D match to TRBD2 (7 bases). The CDR3 sequence is 13 residues long. V was cut by 8 bases and J by 4 bases, with 17 bases left in between. Germline V gene lookup returns CDR1 SQVTM and CDR2 ANQGSEA. CDR3: CSSDGGRGETQYF. The CDR3 DNA is TGCAGCTCCGACGGGGGGCGGGGAGAGACCCAGTACTTC.

This clonotype was seen many times. J is TRBJ1-6 and V is TRBV12-3 or TRBV12-4; D might be TRBD1 (5 bases). V lost 6 bases to trimming and J lost 7 bases, with 13 bases between them. This CDR3 contains 14 residues. The DNA of the CDR3 is TGTGCCAGCAGCTCTGGACGGGGCAATTCACCCCTCCACTTT. Its protein is CASSSGRGNSPLHF.

There are a few counts of this clonotype. The V gene is TRBV28, the J gene TRBJ1-2; D is uncertain. Germline values: CDR1 MDHEN, CDR2 SYDVKM. V was trimmed by 1 base and J by 6 bases, leaving 12 bases between them. The CDR3 contains 14 residues. DNA for the CDR3: TGTGCCAGCAGTTTATCCCGCGGGGTCAATGGCTACACCTTC. Its protein is CASSLSRGVNGYTF.

This clonotype was seen at least ten times. V and J are TRBV20-1 and TRBJ2-2; 7 bases match TRBD2. Germline CDR1 DFQATT, CDR2 SNEGSKA (reference sequence). V lost 6 bases to trimming and J lost 3 bases; unmatched junction nucleotides: 10. The CDR3 covers 15 residues. The CDR3 is CSARRERGYTGELFF. The CDR3 DNA is TGCAGTGCCAGGCGAGAGCGGGGTTACACCGGGGAGCTGTTTTTT.

There are a few counts of this clonotype. The chain combines TRBV20-1 with TRBJ2-3; a weak D match, TRBD2 (6 bases). The CDR3 is 13 residues long. CDR1 is DFQATT, CDR2 SNEGSKA, per germline (reference sequence). Trimming removed 6 bases from V and 3 bases from J, with 13 bases in between. The CDR3 protein is CSAPASETDTQYF. Written as DNA, the CDR3 is TGCAGTGCCCCCGCTAGCGAAACAGATACGCAGTATTTT.

This clonotype occurred a few times. This chain joins TRBV11-2 and TRBJ2-7; D tentatively fits TRBD1 or TRBD2 (5 bases each). This CDR3 is 15 amino acids long. Looked up from germline, CDR1 is SGHAT and CDR2 is FQNNGV. V lost 3 bases and J lost 1, with 13 bases in between. The CDR3 nucleotides read TGTGCCAGCAGCTTGGAGCAGGGAGAATCCTACGAGCAGTACTTC. Translated: CASSLEQGESYEQYF.

This clonotype turned up a few times. V gene TRBV20-1 combines with J gene TRBJ1-5; D may be TRBD1 (6 bases). The CDR3 contains 17 residues. Germline V gene data show CDR1 as DFQATT and CDR2 as SNEGSKA (reference sequence). Deletions cut 0 bases from V and 2 bases from J, with 17 bases between. CDR3 in amino acids: CSARDPIGGLRNQPQHF. CDR3 sequence (DNA): TGCAGTGCTAGAGACCCGATAGGGGGGTTGCGCAATCAGCCCCAGCATTTT.

This clonotype was recorded many times. The V call is TRBV3-1, the J call TRBJ2-5, with a tentative D call TRBD2 (6 bases). Trimming shortened V by 1 base and J by 4 bases, and 10 bases separated the two germline ends. The germline V gene encodes CDR1 LGHDT and CDR2 YNNKEL (reference sequence). The CDR3 loop spans 14 amino acids. CDR3 loop: CASSQVEGSETQYF. In DNA, the CDR3 is TGTGCCAGCAGCCAAGTGGAGGGATCAGAGACCCAGTACTTC.

The V call is TRBV24-1, the J call TRBJ2-2; the D gene is possibly TRBD1 (6 bases). The germline CDR1 and CDR2 sequences are KGHDR and SFDVKD. The CDR3 is made up of 13 amino acids. Trimming shortened V by 3 bases and J by 6 bases, and 7 bases separated the two germline ends. DNA of the CDR3: TGTGCCACCAGTGATGGGGGCTCCGGGGAGCTGTTTTTT. This sequence encodes CATSDGGSGELFF.

There are many counts of this clonotype. V is TRBV29-1 and J is TRBJ2-2; D unresolved. Germline-derived CDR1 and CDR2 are SQVTM and ANQGSEA. V was clipped by 8 bases and J by 3 bases, with 19 bases between them. The CDR3 covers 15 residues. CDR3 sequence: CSTFGSNLDTGELFF. Here the CDR3 DNA reads TGCAGCACTTTCGGCAGCAACCTTGACACCGGGGAGCTGTTTTTT.

Remarks on this clonotype: A single base separates this from a much larger clone, so it may be a read error. The chain joins TRBV7-9 to TRBJ1-1; D possibly corresponds to TRBD1 (5 bases). This CDR3 is 15 amino acids long. The V end was cut by 1 base, the J end by 5 bases, with 14 bases between. Germline V lookup: CDR1 SEHNR, CDR2 FQNEAQ (reference sequence). The CDR3 DNA reads TGTGCCAGCAGCTTAGGCTTTGCAGGGAATACTGAAGCTTTCTTT. Protein sequence: CASSLGFAGNTEAFF.

This clonotype was recorded a few times. The rearrangement uses TRBV7-9 and TRBJ2-5; 7 nucleotides line up with TRBD1. The CDR3 spans 14 residues. CDR1 and CDR2 from the germline V gene are SEHNR and FQNEAQ (reference sequence). Trimming removed 1 base from V and 5 bases from J; junction bases left unmatched: 4. CDR3 loop: CASSLVETGETQYF. As DNA, the CDR3 is TGTGCCAGCAGCTTAGTCGAGACAGGGGAGACCCAGTACTTC.

The genes are TRBV24-1 and TRBJ2-3, with 11 bases aligning to TRBD2. The germline CDR1 and CDR2 sequences are KGHDR and SFDVKD. V dropped 4 bases and J dropped 7; count of bases not matched to a gene: 6. This CDR3 region has 15 residues. The CDR3, as DNA: TGTGCCACCAGTGAATCCGGGACTAGCGGTAATACGCAGTATTTT. Translating it yields CATSESGTSGNTQYF.

This clonotype showed up many times. The V and J genes are TRBV4-2 and TRBJ2-3, with unresolved D. Trimming stripped 1 base from V and 6 bases from J, with 14 bases between. Germline V CDR1 and CDR2: LGHNA, YNFKEQ. This CDR3 spans 15 amino acids. CDR3 nucleotide sequence: TGTGCCAGCAGCCAAGGGACGTCTGTCCCGGATACGCAGTATTTT. Residues: CASSQGTSVPDTQYF.

The chain recombines TRBV12-3 or TRBV12-4 with TRBJ1-2; D remains ambiguous. The ends were cut back, 10 bases at V and 2 bases at J, with 8 bases in the middle. The CDR3 runs to 11 residues. The CDR3 is CATGQNYGYTF. The DNA of the CDR3 is TGTGCCACCGGCCAAAACTATGGCTACACCTTC.

In this sample, this clonotype turned up many times. The CDR3 coding sequence is TGCGCCAGCAGTGAGCATAGCAATCAGCCCCAGCATTTT. Its translation is CASSEHSNQPQHF. The rearrangement uses TRBV4-1 and TRBJ1-5, with D unresolved. Germline CDR1 reads MGHRA; CDR2 reads YSYEKL. The V gene lost 6 bases and the J gene lost 0 bases, with 6 bases spanning the gap. The CDR3 spans 13 residues.